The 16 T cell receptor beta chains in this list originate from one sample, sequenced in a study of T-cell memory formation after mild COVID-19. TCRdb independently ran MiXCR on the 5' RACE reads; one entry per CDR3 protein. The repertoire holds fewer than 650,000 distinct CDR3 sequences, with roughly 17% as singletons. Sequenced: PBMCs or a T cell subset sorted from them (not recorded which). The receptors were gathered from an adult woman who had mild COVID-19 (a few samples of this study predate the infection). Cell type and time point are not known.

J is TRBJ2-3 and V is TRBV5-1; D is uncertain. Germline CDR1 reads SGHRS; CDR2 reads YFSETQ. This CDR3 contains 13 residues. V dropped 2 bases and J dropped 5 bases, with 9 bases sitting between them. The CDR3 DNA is TGCGCCAGCAGCTTTCAGGTCGGAGATACGCAGTATTTT. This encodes CASSFQVGDTQYF.

CDR3 sequence: CASSSVGVAFF. For the CDR3, the DNA is TGTGCCAGCAGCAGTGTGGGGGTAGCTTTCTTT. The chain is built from TRBV6-5 and TRBJ1-1; TRBD1 is a possible D gene (5 bases). CDR1 and CDR2 from the germline V gene are MNHEY and SVGAGI. Trimming took off 6 bases at V and 10 bases at J, with 12 bases between the two ends. The CDR3 loop spans 11 amino acids.

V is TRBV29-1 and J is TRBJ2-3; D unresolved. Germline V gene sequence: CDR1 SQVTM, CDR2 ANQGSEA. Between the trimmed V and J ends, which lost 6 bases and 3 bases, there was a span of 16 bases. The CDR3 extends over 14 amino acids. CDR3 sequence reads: CSVGLISRTDTQYF. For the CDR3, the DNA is TGCAGCGTCGGGCTTATAAGCCGGACAGATACGCAGTATTTT.

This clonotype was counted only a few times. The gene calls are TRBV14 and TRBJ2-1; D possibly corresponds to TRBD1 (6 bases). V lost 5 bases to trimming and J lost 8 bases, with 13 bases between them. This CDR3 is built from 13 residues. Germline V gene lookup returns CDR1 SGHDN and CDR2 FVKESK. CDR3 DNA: TGTGCCAGCAGCGACGGAAGGGGGTATGAGCAGTTCTTC. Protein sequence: CASSDGRGYEQFF.

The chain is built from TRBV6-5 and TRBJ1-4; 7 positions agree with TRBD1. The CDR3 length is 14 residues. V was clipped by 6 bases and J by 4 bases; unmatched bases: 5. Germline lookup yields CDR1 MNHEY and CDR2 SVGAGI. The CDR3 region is CASRPGQLNEKLFF. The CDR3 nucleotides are TGTGCCAGCAGGCCGGGACAGCTTAATGAAAAACTGTTTTTT.

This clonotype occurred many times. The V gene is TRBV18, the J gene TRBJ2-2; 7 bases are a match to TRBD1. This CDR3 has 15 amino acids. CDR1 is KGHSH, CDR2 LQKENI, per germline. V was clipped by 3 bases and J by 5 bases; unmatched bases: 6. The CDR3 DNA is TGTGCCAGCTCACCTTCGACAGGGCGGACCGGGGAGCTGTTTTTT. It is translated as CASSPSTGRTGELFF.

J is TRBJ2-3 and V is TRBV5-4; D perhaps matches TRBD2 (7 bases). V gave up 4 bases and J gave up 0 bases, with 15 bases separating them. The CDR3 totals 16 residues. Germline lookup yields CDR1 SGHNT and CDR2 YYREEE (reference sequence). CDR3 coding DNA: TGTGCCAGCAGCCCGTCGCGGGGGCCAAGCACAGATACGCAGTATTTT. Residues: CASSPSRGPSTDTQYF.

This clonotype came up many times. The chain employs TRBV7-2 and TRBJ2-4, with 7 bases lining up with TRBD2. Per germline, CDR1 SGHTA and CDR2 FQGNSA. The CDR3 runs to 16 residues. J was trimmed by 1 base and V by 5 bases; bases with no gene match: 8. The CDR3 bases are TGTGCCAGCAGCGACCGACTAGCCGGGGCCAAAAACATTCAGTACTTC. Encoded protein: CASSDRLAGAKNIQYF.

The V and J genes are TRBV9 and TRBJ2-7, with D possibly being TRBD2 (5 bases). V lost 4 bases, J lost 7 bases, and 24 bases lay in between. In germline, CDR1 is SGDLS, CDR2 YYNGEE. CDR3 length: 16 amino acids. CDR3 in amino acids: CASSRGSGLSTGEQYF. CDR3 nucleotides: TGTGCCAGCAGCCGAGGCAGTGGACTCTCCACCGGGGAGCAGTACTTC.

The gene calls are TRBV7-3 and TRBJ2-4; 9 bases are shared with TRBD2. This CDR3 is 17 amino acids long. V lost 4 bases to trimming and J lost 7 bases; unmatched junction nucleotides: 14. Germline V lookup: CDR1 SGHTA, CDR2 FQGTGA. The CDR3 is CASSSLTLAGSGNIQYF. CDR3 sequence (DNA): TGTGCCAGCAGCTCTCTCACCCTAGCGGGGTCCGGGAACATTCAGTACTTC.

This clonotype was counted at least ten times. CDR3 nucleotide sequence: TGTGCCAGCAGCTTAGGTGGGGCAGCGGATGCCTACGAGCAGTACTTC. Its translation is CASSLGGAADAYEQYF. The chain uses TRBV7-9 and TRBJ2-7; D might be TRBD1 or TRBD2, each matching 5 bases. There are 16 residues in the CDR3. Germline V gives CDR1 SEHNR, CDR2 FQNEAQ (reference sequence). Trimming left V 1 base short and J 2 bases short, with 15 bases between.

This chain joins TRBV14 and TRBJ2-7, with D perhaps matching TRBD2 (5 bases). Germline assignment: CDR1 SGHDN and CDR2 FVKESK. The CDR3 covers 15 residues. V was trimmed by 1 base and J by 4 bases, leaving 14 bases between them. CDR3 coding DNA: TGTGCCAGCAGCCAAGGTCGGGGATCTCTATACGAGCAGTACTTC. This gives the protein CASSQGRGSLYEQYF.

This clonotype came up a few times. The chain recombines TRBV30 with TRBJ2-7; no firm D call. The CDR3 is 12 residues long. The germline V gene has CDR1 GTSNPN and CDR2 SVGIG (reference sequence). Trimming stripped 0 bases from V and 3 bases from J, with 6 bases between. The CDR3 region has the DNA TGTGCCTGGAGTGTATGGGGCTACGAGCAGTACTTC. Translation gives CAWSVWGYEQYF.

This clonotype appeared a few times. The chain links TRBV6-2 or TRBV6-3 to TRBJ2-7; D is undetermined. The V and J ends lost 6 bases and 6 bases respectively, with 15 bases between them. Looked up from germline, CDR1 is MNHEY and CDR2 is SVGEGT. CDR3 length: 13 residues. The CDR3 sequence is CASRLTLRSEQYF. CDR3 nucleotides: TGTGCCAGCAGACTTACCCTCAGGTCCGAGCAGTACTTC.

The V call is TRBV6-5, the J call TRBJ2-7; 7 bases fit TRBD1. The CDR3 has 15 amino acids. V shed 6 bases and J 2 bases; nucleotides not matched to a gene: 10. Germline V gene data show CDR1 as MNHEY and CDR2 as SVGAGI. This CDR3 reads CASSIDREQTYEQYF. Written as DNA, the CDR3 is TGTGCCAGCAGCATTGACAGGGAACAAACCTACGAGCAGTACTTC.

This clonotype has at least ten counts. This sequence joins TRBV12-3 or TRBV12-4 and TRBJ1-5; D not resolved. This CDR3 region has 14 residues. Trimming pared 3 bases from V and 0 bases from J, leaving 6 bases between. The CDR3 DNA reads TGTGCCAGCAGTTTTGACGGTAGCAATCAGCCCCAGCATTTT. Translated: CASSFDGSNQPQHF.